The entry below gives a single T cell receptor (beta chain) sequence along with its context. Its cognate antigen is unknown. Using its own MiXCR run on the reads, TCRdb lists one record per CDR3 protein. The sample holds a few hundred thousand distinct CDR3 sequences, 25% to 30% seen once. This sample is drawn from a study of T cell repertoires in cytomegalovirus infection. V lost 5 bases, J lost 4 bases, and 12 bases stayed unmatched. The CDR3 is 16 residues long. Germline V lookup: CDR1 MNHEY, CDR2 SVGAGI. The material was cultured PBMCs, obtained from culture after CMV antigen stimulation. This receptor was obtained from a human donor in good health (CMV status not recorded). Some clones in this sample may be carry-over from other donors' samples. The chain combines TRBV6-5 with TRBJ2-7; 9 nucleotides align to TRBD1. This chain's CDR3 is CASSHRPGQGFYEQYF. CDR3 DNA: TGTGCCAGCAGTCACAGACCGGGACAGGGATTTTACGAGCAGTACTTC.